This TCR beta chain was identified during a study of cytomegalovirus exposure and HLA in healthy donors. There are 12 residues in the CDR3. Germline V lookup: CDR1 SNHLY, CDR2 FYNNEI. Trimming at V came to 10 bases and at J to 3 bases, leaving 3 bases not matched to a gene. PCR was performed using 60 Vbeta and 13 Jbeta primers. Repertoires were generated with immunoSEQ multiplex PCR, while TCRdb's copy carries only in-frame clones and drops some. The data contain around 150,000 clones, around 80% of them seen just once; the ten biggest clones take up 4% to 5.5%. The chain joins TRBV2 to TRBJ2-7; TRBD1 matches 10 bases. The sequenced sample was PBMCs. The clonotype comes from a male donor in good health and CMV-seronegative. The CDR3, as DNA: TGTGCCACCAGGGACAGGGGCTACGAGCAGTACTTC. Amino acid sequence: CATRDRGYEQYF.